Listed here are 31 T cell receptor beta chains from one sample, sequenced in a study of a mutant IDH1 vaccine in newly diagnosed glioma. Repertoires were generated with immunoSEQ multiplex PCR, while TCRdb's copy carries only in-frame clones and drops some. The repertoire holds approximately 50,000 clones, with about 89% as singletons. These receptors have no known antigen. Specified time point: week 23, last vaccination. The investigators gave 300 ug of mutant IDH1 20-mer peptide in each vaccine dose, together with topical imiquimod. Sample: PBMCs, taken from a glioma patient whose treatment included an IDH1 peptide vaccine. The origin of the receptors is a man aged 35 to 55 with glioma.

The V call is TRBV2, the J call TRBJ2-4; D call uncertain. The CDR3 length is 15 residues. V was pared by 2 bases and J by 0 bases, with 8 bases between. Germline V gives CDR1 SNHLY, CDR2 FYNNEI. The CDR3 sequence is CASSESWPAKNIQYF. CDR3 bases: TGTGCCAGCAGTGAAAGCTGGCCAGCCAAAAACATTCAGTACTTC.

CDR3 sequence: CASSLYRTGETQYF. CDR3 DNA: TGTGCCAGCAGTTTATATCGGACAGGGGAGACCCAGTACTTC. The chain uses TRBV28 and TRBJ2-5; TRBD1 matches 8 bases. The J segment lost 5 bases and the V segment lost 1 base, leaving 3 bases of the junction unmatched. The CDR3 is 14 residues long. Germline-derived CDR1 and CDR2 are MDHEN and SYDVKM.

The chain couples TRBV7-2 to TRBJ2-7, with TRBD1 matching over 9 bases. This CDR3 is 12 amino acids long. V lost 5 bases and J lost 5; bases outside the gene matches: 1. Germline loops: CDR1 SGHTA, CDR2 FQGNSA. CDR3 residues: CASSGTGNEQYF. CDR3 bases: TGTGCCAGCAGCGGGACAGGGAACGAGCAGTACTTC.

This CDR3 reads CASSLASGRPSYEQYF. The CDR3 DNA sequence: TGTGCCAGCAGCTTGGCGAGCGGGAGGCCCTCCTACGAGCAGTACTTC. This chain connects TRBV5-4 to TRBJ2-7; 9 positions agree with TRBD2. The ends lost 0 bases at V and 0 bases at J; junction bases unmatched: 4. Germline lookup yields CDR1 SGHNT and CDR2 YYREEE (reference sequence). The CDR3 runs to 16 residues.

V is TRBV7-2 and J is TRBJ1-5, with D unclear. Germline loops: CDR1 SGHTA, CDR2 FQGNSA. The CDR3 has 15 amino acids. V was cut by 1 base and J by 0 bases, with 7 bases left in between. CDR3 bases: TGTGCCAGCAGCTTAGTCGCCTATAGCAATCAGCCCCAGCATTTT. It translates to CASSLVAYSNQPQHF.

This clone has a single count. This chain joins TRBV5-1 and TRBJ2-2; 8 positions agree with TRBD1. Per germline, CDR1 SGHRS and CDR2 YFSETQ. The CDR3 consists of 15 residues. Trimming took 0 bases from V and 6 from J; bases not matched to a gene: 4. The CDR3, as DNA: TGCGCCAGCAGCTTGGTGGCAGGGGGCTCCGGGGAGCTGTTTTTT. Translated, it gives CASSLVAGGSGELFF.

The chain joins TRBV9 to TRBJ1-4, with D hard to call. CDR1 is SGDLS and CDR2 is YYNGEE in the germline V gene. V dropped 3 bases and J dropped 0 bases, with 6 bases sitting between them. The CDR3 is 14 residues long. CDR3 sequence reads: CASSGRTTNEKLFF. The CDR3 bases are TGTGCCAGCAGCGGCCGCACAACTAATGAAAAACTGTTTTTT.

This chain links TRBV6-5 with TRBJ1-1, with a possible D match to TRBD1 (6 bases). Germline CDR1 is MNHEY and CDR2 is SVGAGI. Trimming pared 2 bases from V and 11 bases from J, leaving 9 bases between. This CDR3 has 11 residues. The CDR3 is CASSYGQTAFF. Written as DNA, the CDR3 is TGTGCCAGCAGTTACGGACAGACTGCTTTCTTT.

The chain uses TRBV5-1 and TRBJ2-7; 9 bases align to TRBD1. Germline trimming cut 0 bases from V and 6 bases from J; bases unmatched to any gene: 4. This CDR3 comprises 14 residues. Germline V gene data show CDR1 as SGHRS and CDR2 as YFSETQ. The CDR3 nucleotides are TGCGCCAGCAGCTTGGACCGGGACAGGGTCGAGCAGTACTTC. This translates into CASSLDRDRVEQYF.

This clone is labeled medium-sized. The V and J genes are TRBV2 and TRBJ1-5; D possibly corresponds to TRBD1 (5 bases). Trimming took 6 bases from V and 1 from J, leaving 13 bases between them. The CDR3 totals 15 residues. Germline values: CDR1 SNHLY, CDR2 FYNNEI. The CDR3 DNA follows: TGTGCCAGCAGGACCAGGGCGGGGAGCAATCAGCCCCAGCATTTT. It translates to CASRTRAGSNQPQHF.

The chain links TRBV11-2 to TRBJ2-1; D may match TRBD1 or TRBD2 (5 bases each). Deletions cut 1 base from V and 6 bases from J, with 7 bases between. The CDR3 length is 13 residues. CDR1 is SGHAT, CDR2 FQNNGV, per germline. CDR3 nucleotides: TGTGCCAGCAGCTTAGGGGGACCCAATGAGCAGTTCTTC. It specifies CASSLGGPNEQFF.

The gene calls are TRBV7-2 and TRBJ2-5; D is ambiguous. CDR3 size: 12 residues. Trimming removed 1 base at V and 5 bases at J, with 5 bases between. Germline V gives CDR1 SGHTA, CDR2 FQGNSA. The CDR3 sequence: CASSLGSETQYF. CDR3 DNA: TGTGCCAGCAGCTTAGGGTCCGAGACCCAGTACTTC.

The CDR3 sequence: CASSLAQGMRYEQYF. The CDR3 DNA is TGTGCCAGCAGCTTAGCGCAGGGAATGCGCTACGAGCAGTACTTC. V and J are TRBV7-8 and TRBJ2-7; possible D gene TRBD1, 5 bases. This CDR3 is built from 15 residues. Germline CDR1 reads SGHVS; CDR2 reads FQNEAQ. Trimming shortened V by 0 bases and J by 3 bases, and 12 bases separated the two germline ends.

This clone turned up a few times. The chain joins TRBV6-4 to TRBJ2-3, with D perhaps matching TRBD2 (5 bases). Trimming removed 2 bases at V and 5 bases at J, with 14 bases between. The CDR3 is 15 residues long. Germline V lookup: CDR1 MRHNA, CDR2 SNTAGT. CDR3 bases: TGTGCCAGCAGTGACCGGGGAGAAGCACAAGATACGCAGTATTTT. It yields the protein CASSDRGEAQDTQYF.

The chain joins TRBV20-1 to TRBJ1-2; the D is unclear. Trimming cost V 2 bases and J 7 bases, with 8 bases left between them. The CDR3 consists of 11 residues. In germline, CDR1 is DFQATT, CDR2 SNEGSKA (reference sequence). This CDR3 is CSARLGLGYTF. The CDR3 nucleotides are TGCAGTGCTAGACTTGGGCTTGGCTACACCTTC.

V and J are TRBV5-1 and TRBJ1-3, with D perhaps matching TRBD1 (5 bases). The ends were cut back, 3 bases at V and 0 bases at J, with 16 bases in the middle. The CDR3 extends over 17 amino acids. Looked up from germline, CDR1 is SGHRS and CDR2 is YFSETQ. The CDR3 coding sequence is TGCGCCAGCAGCTCCGGCCGAGGGGAACACTCTGGAAACACCATATATTTT. This codes for CASSSGRGEHSGNTIYF. The full variable domain, with the rest looked up from reference TRBV5-1 and TRBJ1-3, is KAGVTQTPRYLIKTRGQQVTLSCSPISGHRSVSWYQQTPGQGLQFLFEYFSETQRNKGNFPGRFSGRQFSNSRSEMNVSTLELGDSALYLCASSSGRGEHSGNTIYFGEGSWLTVV.

The V gene is TRBV30, the J gene TRBJ1-2, with a possible D match to TRBD1 (5 bases). Germline CDR1 is GTSNPN and CDR2 is SVGIG (reference sequence). Trimming stripped 4 bases from V and 3 bases from J, with 24 bases between. This CDR3 has 17 residues. The CDR3 DNA is TGTGCCTGGATTGAGGGGCAGTCTCGCCGTCTCTACTATGGCTACACCTTC. Its translation is CAWIEGQSRRLYYGYTF.

This rearrangement joins TRBV5-1 to TRBJ1-4, with D uncertain. Per the germline V gene, CDR1 is SGHRS and CDR2 is YFSETQ. Trimming shortened V by 4 bases and J by 2 bases, and 9 bases separated the two germline ends. The CDR3 is made up of 14 amino acids. The CDR3 DNA reads TGCGCCAGCAGCGCCGGCCCCACTAATGAAAAACTGTTTTTT. Translating it yields CASSAGPTNEKLFF.

The chain employs TRBV6-6 and TRBJ1-2; D possibly corresponds to TRBD1 (6 bases). CDR1 and CDR2 (germline): MNHNY, SVGAGI (reference sequence). V was shortened by 0 bases and J by 8 bases, with 13 bases between the two germline ends. This CDR3 is built from 14 residues. The CDR3, as DNA: TGTGCCAGCAGTTACTCGGGGGGGCGAGAGGGCTACACCTTC. Amino acids: CASSYSGGREGYTF.

The chain carries TRBV5-1 and TRBJ2-7; D is ambiguous. Germline V gene data show CDR1 as SGHRS and CDR2 as YFSETQ. The CDR3 consists of 14 residues. With 2 bases removed from V and 4 bases from J, the gap between germline ends came to 13 bases. CDR3 in amino acids: CASSFSIGSYEQYF. The CDR3 DNA sequence: TGCGCCAGCAGCTTTAGCATCGGGTCGTACGAGCAGTACTTC.

This sequence joins TRBV4-1 and TRBJ2-1, with D uncertain. The CDR3 sequence is 15 residues long. CDR1 and CDR2 (germline): MGHRA, YSYEKL. The V end was cut by 2 bases, the J end by 0 bases, with 8 bases between. In DNA form, the CDR3 reads TGCGCCAGCAGCCAATTCGAAGCCTCCTACAATGAGCAGTTCTTC. Its protein is CASSQFEASYNEQFF.

The chain links TRBV25-1 to TRBJ1-4; perhaps TRBD1 as D (6 bases). Germline-derived CDR1 and CDR2 are MGHDK and SYGVNS. The CDR3 length is 14 residues. V lost 4 bases and J lost 8, with 14 bases in between. The CDR3 coding sequence is TGTGCCAGCAGTGGCCAGGGGTCGGTAGAAAAACTGTTTTTT. It codes for CASSGQGSVEKLFF.

CDR3 sequence reads: CASGVRGTVELFF. The CDR3 bases are TGTGCCAGCGGGGTCCGGGGAACTGTGGAGCTGTTTTTT. V usage is TRBV7-9 and J usage is TRBJ2-2; tentatively, D is TRBD2 (5 bases). The CDR3 spans 13 residues. The germline V and J ends were trimmed by 8 bases and 10 bases, with 17 bases remaining between them. The germline CDR1 and CDR2 sequences are SEHNR and FQNEAQ (reference sequence).

The chain employs TRBV10-3 and TRBJ2-5; a weak D match, TRBD2 (5 bases). CDR1 is ENHRY, CDR2 SYGVKD, per germline. The CDR3 sequence is 15 residues long. V lost 5 bases and J lost 1, with 14 bases in between. In DNA form, the CDR3 reads TGTGCCATCAGTCGGACGAGTAGCGCCCAAGAGACCCAGTACTTC. Its protein product is CAISRTSSAQETQYF.

The chain joins TRBV29-1 to TRBJ1-1, with a possible D match to TRBD1 (5 bases). Germline loops: CDR1 SQVTM, CDR2 ANQGSEA. Trimming removed 5 bases from V and 0 bases from J, with 10 bases in between. This CDR3 spans 13 amino acids. The CDR3, as DNA: TGCAGCGTTTCAGGGATCTTGAACACTGAAGCTTTCTTT. It codes for CSVSGILNTEAFF.

V and J are TRBV5-6 and TRBJ1-2; no definite D call. Deletions cut 1 base from V and 7 bases from J, with 14 bases between. Germline loops: CDR1 SGHDT, CDR2 YYEEEE. The CDR3 length is 14 residues. The CDR3 loop reads CASSLLGVAGGYTF. The CDR3 DNA reads TGTGCCAGCAGCTTGTTAGGAGTCGCTGGTGGCTACACCTTC.

The chain couples TRBV5-1 to TRBJ1-1; 8 bases align to TRBD1. Germline V lookup: CDR1 SGHRS, CDR2 YFSETQ. The V segment lost 6 bases and the J segment 1 base; nucleotides outside the gene matches: 2. The CDR3 has 13 residues. The DNA of the CDR3 is TGCGCCAGCATGGACAGGGAGAACACTGAAGCTTTCTTT. Encoded protein: CASMDRENTEAFF.

This clone showed up just once. The CDR3 loop reads CASSFLREKLFF. The CDR3 nucleotides read TGTGCCAGCAGCTTTCTGAGGGAAAAACTGTTTTTT. The genes are TRBV5-6 and TRBJ1-4; no reliable D call. The V end lost 2 bases, the J end lost 8 bases, and 7 bases lay between the germline ends. The CDR3 is 12 residues long. Per germline, CDR1 SGHDT and CDR2 YYEEEE.

The genes are TRBV27 and TRBJ1-2, with 9 bases matching TRBD1. Trimming cost V 0 bases and J 5 bases; bases outside gene matches: 4. CDR3 length: 15 amino acids. Germline CDR1 and CDR2: MNHEY and SMNVEV (reference sequence). CDR3: CASSLSYRGRYGYTF. CDR3 DNA sequence: TGTGCCAGCAGTTTATCCTACAGGGGGCGTTATGGCTACACCTTC.

Here the CDR3 DNA reads TGTGCCAGCAGCTCCTACAGGGGCCCCCTCTTCTACGAGCAGTACTTC. It is translated as CASSSYRGPLFYEQYF. The chain employs TRBV5-6 and TRBJ2-7, with TRBD1 identical over 7 bases. Looked up from germline, CDR1 is SGHDT and CDR2 is YYEEEE. J was trimmed by 3 bases and V by 3 bases; bases with no gene match: 12. CDR3 length: 16 residues.

V is TRBV29-1 and J is TRBJ2-2, with 9 bases identical to TRBD2. The CDR3 is 13 amino acids. Trimming at V came to 6 bases and at J to 4 bases, leaving 3 bases not matched to a gene. Germline loops: CDR1 SQVTM, CDR2 ANQGSEA. The CDR3 DNA is TGCAGCGTCTCTAGCGGGGCCACCGGGGAGCTGTTTTTT. Encoded protein: CSVSSGATGELFF.